The 32 T cell receptor beta chains reported below all come from one sample, sequenced in a study of blood T cell repertoires in COVID-19. Some clones are missing from TCRdb's copy, which holds only in-frame ones; the method was immunoSEQ multiplex PCR. The sample lists under 90,000 clones, around 90% occurring once. Sequencing was carried out using peripheral blood. The origin of the receptors is a woman between 50 and 59 years old with COVID-19, enrolled during active disease.

This clone was detected only a few times. The CDR3 coding sequence is TGTGCCAGCAGCGCAACGGGGTACATAGAGCAGTACTTC. Protein product: CASSATGYIEQYF. The J gene is TRBJ2-7, the V gene TRBV5-8; a possible D gene is TRBD2 (5 bases). Germline CDR1 SGHTS, CDR2 YDEGEE. The CDR3 consists of 13 residues. V lost 4 bases and J 7 bases, leaving 15 bases between the germline ends.

The chain employs TRBV7-9 and TRBJ1-1, with D possibly being TRBD1 (5 bases). Trimming took off 3 bases at V and 4 bases at J, with 9 bases between the two ends. The CDR3 sequence is 13 residues long. Germline assignment: CDR1 SEHNR and CDR2 FQNEAQ (reference sequence). CDR3 sequence reads: CASSFGGGTEAFF. In DNA, the CDR3 is TGTGCCAGCAGCTTCGGGGGGGGCACTGAAGCTTTCTTT.

The chain joins TRBV11-2 to TRBJ2-3; 8 bases are shared with TRBD2. This CDR3 has 17 amino acids. J lost 6 bases, V lost 1 base, and 12 bases had no gene match. Germline V gene lookup returns CDR1 SGHAT and CDR2 FQNNGV. CDR3 residues: CASSLVGIAGGGDTQYF. CDR3 DNA: TGTGCCAGCAGCTTAGTAGGTATCGCGGGAGGCGGTGATACGCAGTATTTT.

The chain employs TRBV7-8 and TRBJ2-5; 10 bases fit TRBD2. The CDR3 contains 16 residues. The junction had 13 bases not matched to a gene; V was cut back by 5 bases and J by 7 bases. Germline-derived CDR1 and CDR2 are SGHVS and FQNEAQ. CDR3 coding DNA: TGTGCCAGCAGCCACTTTGGGGCTAGCGGGAGCGGGACCCAGTACTTC. Protein sequence: CASSHFGASGSGTQYF.

This chain links TRBV7-3 with TRBJ2-2; 11 bases match TRBD2. The germline V gene encodes CDR1 SGHTA and CDR2 FQGTGA. Trimming took 5 bases from V and 6 from J; bases not matched to a gene: 11. This CDR3 has 17 residues. CDR3 nucleotides: TGTGCCAGCAGCCGCGTAACTAGCGGGAGTAAGCCCGGGGAGCTGTTTTTT. Protein sequence: CASSRVTSGSKPGELFF.

This chain uses TRBV29-1 with TRBJ2-6; possibly TRBD2 for D (6 bases). The germline gives CDR1 SQVTM, CDR2 ANQGSEA. CDR3 size: 11 residues. Trimming stripped 2 bases from V and 18 bases from J, with 14 bases between. Here the CDR3 reads CSVETGGYRTF. The CDR3 DNA reads TGCAGCGTTGAAACCGGGGGTTACAGGACTTTC. Full variable domain (remainder filled in from reference TRBV29-1 and TRBJ2-6): SAVISQKPSRDICQRGTSLTIQCQVDSQVTMMFWYRQQPGQSLTLIATANQGSEATYESGFVIDKFPISRPNLTFSTLTVSNMSPEDSSIYLCSVETGGYRTFGAGSRLTVL.

The rearrangement links TRBV5-1 to TRBJ1-5, with 7 bases that match TRBD1. The ends lost 4 bases at V and 4 bases at J; junction bases unmatched: 8. Per germline, CDR1 SGHRS and CDR2 YFSETQ. This CDR3 comprises 15 residues. The CDR3 protein is CASSPGGTANQPQHF. CDR3 coding DNA: TGCGCCAGCAGCCCGGGCGGGACAGCTAATCAGCCCCAGCATTTT.

The V gene is TRBV5-4, the J gene TRBJ2-5; D is ambiguous. With 3 bases removed from V and 2 bases from J, the gap between germline ends came to 2 bases. Germline-derived CDR1 and CDR2 are SGHNT and YYREEE (reference sequence). CDR3 length: 11 residues. In DNA, the CDR3 is TGTGCCAGCAGCTCTCAAGAGACCCAGTACTTC. It is translated as CASSSQETQYF.

The chain carries TRBV11-2 and TRBJ2-3; 13 bases align to TRBD2. The CDR3 length is 16 residues. Germline loops: CDR1 SGHAT, CDR2 FQNNGV. The V segment lost 3 bases and the J segment 3 bases; nucleotides outside the gene matches: 3. Here the CDR3 reads CASSFSGLAGTDTQYF. CDR3 bases: TGTGCCAGCAGCTTTTCGGGACTAGCGGGAACAGATACGCAGTATTTT. The full variable domain, its missing parts supplied by reference TRBV11-2 and TRBJ2-3, is EAGVAQSPRYKIIEKRQSVAFWCNPISGHATLYWYQQILGQGPKLLIQFQNNGVVDDSQLPKDRFSAERLKGVDSTLKIQPAKLEDSAVYLCASSFSGLAGTDTQYFGPGTRLTVL.

The rearrangement links TRBV5-1 to TRBJ2-7; weak D call: TRBD2 (5 bases). The CDR3 is 13 residues long. V shed 0 bases and J shed 6 bases, with 10 bases lying between them. From germline, CDR1 is SGHRS and CDR2 YFSETQ. This CDR3 reads CASSLVEVGEQYF. In DNA form, the CDR3 reads TGCGCCAGCAGCTTGGTGGAGGTAGGCGAGCAGTACTTC.

The V and J genes are TRBV11-3 and TRBJ2-2; TRBD2 matches at 12 bases. Germline V gives CDR1 SGHNT, CDR2 YENEEA. CDR3 size: 15 residues. V was pared by 7 bases and J by 6 bases, with 6 bases of the junction left unmatched. In DNA, the CDR3 is TGTGCCAGCAACCGCAGACTAGCGGGAGCCGGGGAGCTGTTTTTT. It translates to CASNRRLAGAGELFF.

The chain carries TRBV18 and TRBJ2-1; 12 bases map to TRBD2. The CDR3 contains 18 residues. V gave up 3 bases and J gave up 0 bases; unmatched junction bases: 6. Germline V CDR1 and CDR2: KGHSH, LQKENI. In DNA, the CDR3 is TGTGCCAGCTCACCGGGGACTAGCGGGCCCAGCTCCTACAATGAGCAGTTCTTC. Protein sequence: CASSPGTSGPSSYNEQFF.

J is TRBJ1-5 and V is TRBV19; TRBD1 matches at 10 bases. J gave up 7 bases and V 6 bases, and 15 bases lay outside the gene matches. The CDR3 extends over 17 amino acids. Germline-derived CDR1 and CDR2 are LNHDA and SQIVND (reference sequence). The CDR3 DNA follows: TGTGCCAGTAGAATGTCCCGGGACAGGGGTGGAGGACAGCCCCAGCATTTT. Translation gives CASRMSRDRGGGQPQHF.

The chain has TRBV6-5 and TRBJ2-3, with 8 bases that match TRBD1. J lost 4 bases, V lost 6 bases, and 9 bases had no gene match. Germline V gene lookup returns CDR1 MNHEY and CDR2 SVGAGI. CDR3 size: 15 residues. In nucleotides, the CDR3 is TGTGCCAGCAGCTCGGACAGGGACTGGCCAGATACGCAGTATTTT. Amino acids: CASSSDRDWPDTQYF.

The chain links TRBV6-5 to TRBJ1-2; maybe TRBD1 (6 bases). V was cut by 7 bases and J by 8 bases, with 20 bases left in between. Germline V lookup: CDR1 MNHEY, CDR2 SVGAGI. This CDR3 is built from 14 residues. The CDR3 DNA reads as TGTGCCAGCAATCGACAGGCCCCCGCTCGAGGCTACACCTTC. Amino acid sequence: CASNRQAPARGYTF.

In its sample, this clone was seen a few times. The CDR3, as DNA: TGTGCCAGCAGCCCCCCGGGATACTCACCCCTCCACTTT. It is translated as CASSPPGYSPLHF. The V and J genes are TRBV13 and TRBJ1-6; D is undetermined. The CDR3 spans 13 residues. V was trimmed by 5 bases and J by 10 bases, leaving 12 bases between them. Germline CDR1 and CDR2: PRHDT and FYEKMQ (reference sequence).

There are a few counts of this clone. The chain joins TRBV30 to TRBJ1-1; 7 bases are a match to TRBD1. This CDR3 has 14 amino acids. V lost 0 bases and J lost 5; bases outside the gene matches: 6. Germline V gene lookup returns CDR1 GTSNPN and CDR2 SVGIG (reference sequence). CDR3 coding DNA: TGTGCCTGGAGTGTAAGGGGGCGCAGGACTGAAGCTTTCTTT. Translating gives CAWSVRGRRTEAFF.

This clone was recorded once. CDR3 sequence: CASSEQGVGYGYTF. The CDR3 coding sequence is TGTGCCAGCAGTGAACAGGGGGTGGGCTATGGCTACACCTTC. The chain employs TRBV6-1 and TRBJ1-2; TRBD1 aligns across 7 bases. Germline V gives CDR1 MNHNS, CDR2 SASEGT. V dropped 2 bases and J dropped 4; count of bases not matched to a gene: 4. The CDR3 contains 14 residues.

The gene calls are TRBV7-9 and TRBJ1-3, with D hard to call. This CDR3 has 17 amino acids. V gave up 0 bases and J gave up 0 bases, with 12 bases separating them. Germline-derived CDR1 and CDR2 are SEHNR and FQNEAQ (reference sequence). In nucleotides, the CDR3 is TGTGCCAGCAGCTTAGCCGGTGGCGGGAGCTCTGGAAACACCATATATTTT. This codes for CASSLAGGGSSGNTIYF.

This clone has just a few counts. The rearrangement uses TRBV11-2 and TRBJ1-4; D ambiguous. The V end lost 5 bases, the J end lost 8 bases, and 15 bases lay between the germline ends. Per germline, CDR1 SGHAT and CDR2 FQNNGV. This CDR3 is 14 amino acids long. CDR3 protein: CASSTLEVMEKLFF. CDR3 DNA: TGTGCCAGCAGCACCCTCGAGGTTATGGAAAAACTGTTTTTT. Full variable domain (missing parts from reference TRBV11-2 and TRBJ1-4): EAGVAQSPRYKIIEKRQSVAFWCNPISGHATLYWYQQILGQGPKLLIQFQNNGVVDDSQLPKDRFSAERLKGVDSTLKIQPAKLEDSAVYLCASSTLEVMEKLFFGSGTQLSVL.

The chain combines TRBV6-5 with TRBJ1-4, with D possibly TRBD1 on 5 matching bases. Trimming cost V 3 bases and J 8 bases, with 7 bases left between them. The CDR3 has 12 residues. Germline assignment: CDR1 MNHEY and CDR2 SVGAGI. CDR3 in DNA: TGTGCCAGCAGTTATGACAGCGAAAAACTGTTTTTT. It codes for CASSYDSEKLFF.

The V and J genes are TRBV5-4 and TRBJ2-1; D is perhaps TRBD1 (5 bases). The CDR3 length is 13 residues. Trimming stripped 2 bases from V and 7 bases from J, with 10 bases between. The germline CDR1 and CDR2 sequences are SGHNT and YYREEE (reference sequence). This CDR3 is CASSFRVPNEQFF. In DNA, the CDR3 is TGTGCCAGCAGCTTCAGGGTCCCAAATGAGCAGTTCTTC. The whole variable domain, filled in from reference TRBV5-4 and TRBJ2-1, reads ETGVTQSPTHLIKTRGQQVTLRCSSQSGHNTVSWYQQALGQGPQFIFQYYREEENGRGNFPPRFSGLQFPNYSSELNVNALELDDSALYLCASSFRVPNEQFFGPGTRLTVL.

In this sample, this clone turned up once. In nucleotides, the CDR3 is TGTGCCTGGGGAGGAGGGGGCGCGTGGACTGAAGCTTTCTTT. This gives the protein CAWGGGGAWTEAFF. The V call is TRBV30, the J call TRBJ1-1; 7 bases are a match to TRBD1. The V gene end was trimmed by 5 bases and the J gene end by 5 bases; junction bases not matched to a gene: 11. CDR3 length: 14 amino acids. Germline assignment: CDR1 GTSNPN and CDR2 SVGIG (reference sequence).

The rearrangement joins TRBV28 to TRBJ1-1; 10 bases line up with TRBD1. V shed 6 bases and J 4 bases; nucleotides not matched to a gene: 5. The CDR3 spans 14 residues. Germline CDR1 and CDR2: MDHEN and SYDVKM. The CDR3: CASRSGTGVTEAFF. The CDR3 bases are TGTGCCAGCAGATCCGGGACAGGGGTCACTGAAGCTTTCTTT.

The genes are TRBV5-1 and TRBJ2-2, with a tentative D call TRBD2 (6 bases). The CDR3 is made up of 15 amino acids. V lost 2 bases to trimming and J lost 5 bases, with 13 bases between them. Germline V gene data show CDR1 as SGHRS and CDR2 as YFSETQ. This CDR3 reads CASSFRERGTGELFF. CDR3 sequence (DNA): TGCGCCAGCAGCTTCCGGGAGCGTGGGACCGGGGAGCTGTTTTTT.

This clone was counted between two and nine times. This chain connects TRBV6-5 to TRBJ1-2; D unresolved. This CDR3 is 12 amino acids long. Per germline, CDR1 MNHEY and CDR2 SVGAGI. V shed 4 bases and J shed 8 bases, with 11 bases lying between them. Here the CDR3 DNA reads TGTGCCAGCAGTTCCCCCGGAGAAGGCTACACCTTC. It codes for CASSSPGEGYTF.

This clone was counted between two and nine times. This sequence joins TRBV5-1 and TRBJ1-5, with D uncertain. The CDR3 length is 13 residues. Germline loops: CDR1 SGHRS, CDR2 YFSETQ. V lost 0 bases, J lost 9 bases, and 10 bases lay in between. CDR3 residues: CASSLGGVGPQHF. In nucleotides, the CDR3 is TGCGCCAGCAGCTTGGGCGGGGTAGGGCCCCAGCATTTT.

V usage is TRBV12-5 and J usage is TRBJ2-3; maybe TRBD2 (6 bases). Per the germline V gene, CDR1 is LGHNT and CDR2 is FRNRAP. Trimming pared 3 bases from V and 5 bases from J, leaving 15 bases between. The CDR3 has 15 residues. The CDR3 reads CASGFGGSSGDTQYF. In DNA form, the CDR3 reads TGTGCTAGTGGTTTCGGAGGGAGTAGTGGAGATACGCAGTATTTT.

This chain links TRBV18 with TRBJ2-3; possibly TRBD2 for D (5 bases). The CDR3 covers 15 residues. In germline, CDR1 is KGHSH, CDR2 LQKENI. Trimming pared 4 bases from V and 1 base from J, leaving 12 bases between. CDR3 DNA sequence: TGTGCCAGCTCACGTTGGACGGAGGGCACAGATACGCAGTATTTT. Its protein product is CASSRWTEGTDTQYF. Using reference TRBV18 and TRBJ2-3 for the parts outside the CDR3, the full variable domain is NAGVMQNPRHLVRRRGQEARLRCSPMKGHSHVYWYRQLPEEGLKFMVYLQKENIIDESGMPKERFSAEFPKEGPSILRIQQVVRGDSAAYFCASSRWTEGTDTQYFGPGTRLTVL.

The chain joins TRBV12-3 or TRBV12-4 to TRBJ1-1, with D perhaps TRBD1 (6 bases). Trimming removed 6 bases from V and 8 bases from J, with 16 bases in between. The CDR3 covers 13 residues. The CDR3 sequence is CASREGHVPEAFF. DNA of the CDR3: TGTGCCAGCAGAGAGGGACACGTCCCGGAAGCTTTCTTT.

This clone was seen a single time. The chain links TRBV12-3 or TRBV12-4 to TRBJ2-5; D might be TRBD2 (5 bases). The CDR3 contains 13 residues. Trimming removed 6 bases at V and 0 bases at J, with 8 bases between. The CDR3 protein is CASSRGDQETQYF. CDR3 sequence (DNA): TGTGCCAGCAGCCGGGGAGACCAAGAGACCCAGTACTTC.

This chain joins TRBV19 and TRBJ1-2; 7 nucleotides line up with TRBD1. The V gene's germline CDR1 is LNHDA and CDR2 SQIVND (reference sequence). The J segment lost 5 bases and the V segment lost 7 bases, leaving 13 bases of the junction unmatched. CDR3 length equals 15 residues. CDR3 bases: TGTGCCAGTAAGTCTCCGAGGACAGGAGTATATGGCTACACCTTC. Translated, it gives CASKSPRTGVYGYTF.